A selection of T cell receptor beta chains follows, all from one sample in a study of Ad26.COV2.S vaccination and SARS-CoV-2 variants. The method was immunoSEQ multiplex PCR; TCRdb's version includes in-frame clones alone and lacks a portion of them. Of roughly 320,000 clones listed, around four fifths are singletons. The starting material was peripheral blood, obtained in a trial of Ad26.COV2.S vaccine versus placebo. These receptors were collected from a person aged 18-65 years who received the Ad26.COV2.S COVID-19 vaccine or a placebo. The CDR3 runs from the conserved cysteine through the conserved F or W. Fields, in order: clone size, J gene, CDR3 length, V gene, D gene, CDR3 protein, CDR3 DNA. D genes are given only for firm matches. Size tells how often a clone was seen (once, few, many) or the class of an expanded clone, and some rows leave it out.

clone size: -
J gene: TRBJ1-4
CDR3 length: 13
V gene: TRBV28
D gene: -
CDR3 protein: CASRPGPEGKLFF
CDR3 DNA: TGTGCCAGCAGACCCGGACCTGAGGGGAAACTGTTTTTT

clone size: -
J gene: TRBJ1-3
CDR3 length: 14
V gene: TRBV4-1
D gene: -
CDR3 protein: CASSQVESGNTIYF
CDR3 DNA: TGCGCCAGCAGCCAAGTAGAATCTGGAAACACCATATATTTT

clone size: -
J gene: TRBJ1-4
CDR3 length: 16
V gene: TRBV7-6
D gene: -
CDR3 protein: CASSLADGGRVEKLFF
CDR3 DNA: TGTGCCAGCAGCTTAGCGGATGGGGGGCGGGTTGAAAAACTGTTTTTT

clone size: -
J gene: TRBJ1-2
CDR3 length: 13
V gene: TRBV5-1
D gene: -
CDR3 protein: CASSPAVNYGYTF
CDR3 DNA: TGCGCCAGCAGCCCTGCAGTTAACTATGGCTACACCTTC

clone size: many
J gene: TRBJ1-1
CDR3 length: 16
V gene: TRBV6-5
D gene: TRBD1
CDR3 protein: CASSYSRGQGVGEAFF
CDR3 DNA: TGTGCCAGCAGTTACTCGCGGGGACAGGGAGTAGGTGAAGCTTTCTTT

clone size: many
J gene: TRBJ1-5
CDR3 length: 15
V gene: TRBV5-1
D gene: TRBD1
CDR3 protein: CASRTGTGSNQPQHF
CDR3 DNA: TGCGCCAGCAGAACCGGGACAGGTTCAAATCAGCCCCAGCATTTT

clone size: -
J gene: TRBJ2-1
CDR3 length: 14
V gene: TRBV2
D gene: -
CDR3 protein: CASRIRSSYNEQFF
CDR3 DNA: TGTGCCAGCAGGATCCGGAGCTCCTACAATGAGCAGTTCTTC

clone size: few
J gene: TRBJ2-2
CDR3 length: 17
V gene: TRBV5-1
D gene: TRBD2
CDR3 protein: CASSGGLAGTSTGELFF
CDR3 DNA: TGCGCCAGCAGCGGTGGACTAGCGGGGACGTCCACCGGGGAGCTGTTTTTT

clone size: few
J gene: TRBJ1-6
CDR3 length: 13
V gene: TRBV6-1
D gene: -
CDR3 protein: CASSDRDRSPLHF
CDR3 DNA: TGTGCCAGCAGTGACAGGGATCGATCACCCCTCCACTTT

clone size: -
J gene: TRBJ2-5
CDR3 length: 13
V gene: TRBV5-1
D gene: -
CDR3 protein: CASSFSGGETQYF
CDR3 DNA: TGCGCCAGCAGCTTTTCCGGAGGAGAGACCCAGTACTTC

clone size: -
J gene: TRBJ1-3
CDR3 length: 15
V gene: TRBV6-5
D gene: TRBD1
CDR3 protein: CASSLGTAMGNTIYF
CDR3 DNA: TGTGCCAGCAGTCTGGGGACAGCGATGGGAAACACCATATATTTT

clone size: -
J gene: TRBJ2-2
CDR3 length: 13
V gene: TRBV5-1
D gene: -
CDR3 protein: CASSLDRAGELFF
CDR3 DNA: TGCGCCAGCAGCTTGGACAGAGCCGGGGAGCTGTTTTTT

clone size: -
J gene: TRBJ1-1
CDR3 length: 15
V gene: TRBV18
D gene: -
CDR3 protein: CASSPQGVGNTEAFF
CDR3 DNA: TGTGCCAGCTCACCACAGGGGGTAGGGAACACTGAAGCTTTCTTT

clone size: -
J gene: TRBJ1-6
CDR3 length: 17
V gene: TRBV18
D gene: TRBD1
CDR3 protein: CASSPPQGTGLNSPLHF
CDR3 DNA: TGTGCCAGCTCACCACCCCAAGGGACAGGGCTTAATTCACCCCTCCACTTT

clone size: -
J gene: TRBJ2-7
CDR3 length: 17
V gene: TRBV6-1
D gene: -
CDR3 protein: CASSERYRYEPLHEQYF
CDR3 DNA: TGTGCCAGCAGTGAAAGGTACCGGTATGAACCACTCCACGAGCAGTACTTC

clone size: -
J gene: TRBJ1-2
CDR3 length: 15
V gene: TRBV4-1
D gene: -
CDR3 protein: CASSQDLTGYYGYTF
CDR3 DNA: TGCGCCAGCAGCCAAGATTTAACAGGGTACTATGGCTACACCTTC